This T cell receptor beta chain was recorded in a study of vaccination effects on CD4 cells after COVID-19. The table came from immunoSEQ multiplex PCR; TCRdb's copy has only in-frame clones and leaves some out. The data hold tens of thousands of clones, with 72% observed a single time. This CDR3 contains 12 residues. Germline CDR1 and CDR2: SGHNT and YENEEA. V was cut by 0 bases and J by 8 bases, with 7 bases left in between. Comments on this clone: The target antigen is unknown.

ViraFEST used viral peptide pools to expand antigen-specific CD4+ T cells before sequencing. Subsequent to a culture period of under 11 days, CD4+ T cells were isolated. Participants completed two doses of the BNT162b2 or mRNA-1273 vaccine. Nobody among the vaccine recipients had prior SARS-CoV-2 infection (nucleocapsid antibodies were negative). The TCR sequence derives from a human donor who received a COVID-19 vaccine. The genes are TRBV11-3 and TRBJ2-5; D is unresolved. The sequencing used CD4+ T cells from PBMCs cultured with HCoV-NL63 spike peptides, collected after COVID-19 vaccination. The CDR3 spells CASSLDYTTQYF. CDR3 bases: TGTGCCAGCAGCTTAGACTATACCACCCAGTACTTC.